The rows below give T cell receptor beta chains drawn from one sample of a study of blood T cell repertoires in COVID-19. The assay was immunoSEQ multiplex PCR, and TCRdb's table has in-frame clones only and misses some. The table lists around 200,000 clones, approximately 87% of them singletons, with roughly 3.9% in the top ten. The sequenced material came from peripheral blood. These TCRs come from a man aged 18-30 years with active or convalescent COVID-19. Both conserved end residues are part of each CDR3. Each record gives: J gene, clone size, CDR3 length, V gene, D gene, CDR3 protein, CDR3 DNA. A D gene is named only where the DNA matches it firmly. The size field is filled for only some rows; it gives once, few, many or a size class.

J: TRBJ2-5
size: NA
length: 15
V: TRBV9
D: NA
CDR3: CASSVGAGNQETQYF
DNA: TGTGCCAGCAGCGTAGGGGCAGGTAACCAAGAGACCCAGTACTTC

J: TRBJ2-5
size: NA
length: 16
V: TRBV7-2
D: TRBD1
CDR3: CASSWPPGQGAETQYF
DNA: TGTGCCAGCAGCTGGCCGCCGGGACAGGGGGCTGAGACCCAGTACTTC

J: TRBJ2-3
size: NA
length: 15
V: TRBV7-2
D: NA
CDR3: CASSPRASSTDTQYF
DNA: TGTGCCAGCAGCCCTAGGGCTAGCAGCACAGATACGCAGTATTTT

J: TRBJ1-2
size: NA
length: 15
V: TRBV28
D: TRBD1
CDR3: CASSGDRERIYGYTF
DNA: TGTGCCAGCAGCGGGGACAGGGAGCGGATCTATGGCTACACCTTC

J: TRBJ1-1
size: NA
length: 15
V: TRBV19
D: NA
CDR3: CASKRAGQPNTEAFF
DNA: TGTGCCAGTAAGCGGGCAGGGCAGCCAAACACTGAAGCTTTCTTT

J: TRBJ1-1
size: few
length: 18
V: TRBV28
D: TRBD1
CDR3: CASSPGTAWGYMNTEAFF
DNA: TGTGCCAGCAGCCCCGGGACAGCTTGGGGATATATGAACACTGAAGCTTTCTTT

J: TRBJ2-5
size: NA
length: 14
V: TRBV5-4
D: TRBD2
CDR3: CASSSGGTRETQYF
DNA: TGTGCCAGCAGCTCGGGGGGGACGAGGGAGACCCAGTACTTC

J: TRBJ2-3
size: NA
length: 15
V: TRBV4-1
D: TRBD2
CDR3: CASKNSGGVGDTQYF
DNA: TGCGCCAGCAAGAACAGCGGGGGGGTTGGAGATACGCAGTATTTT

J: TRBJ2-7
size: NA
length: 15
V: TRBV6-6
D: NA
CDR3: CASSYIWDNHYEQYF
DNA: TGTGCCAGCAGTTACATATGGGACAATCACTACGAGCAGTACTTC

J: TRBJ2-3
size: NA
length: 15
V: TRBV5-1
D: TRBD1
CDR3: CASSDGTGIADTQYF
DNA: TGCGCCAGCAGCGACGGGACAGGGATTGCAGATACGCAGTATTTT

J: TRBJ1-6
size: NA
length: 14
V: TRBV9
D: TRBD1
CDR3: CASGTGDGNSPLHF
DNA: TGTGCCAGCGGGACAGGGGATGGAAATTCACCCCTCCACTTT

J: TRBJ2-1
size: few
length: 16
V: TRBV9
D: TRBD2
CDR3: CASSPGGLAGVREQFF
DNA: TGTGCCAGCAGCCCGGGCGGACTAGCGGGAGTACGGGAGCAGTTCTTC